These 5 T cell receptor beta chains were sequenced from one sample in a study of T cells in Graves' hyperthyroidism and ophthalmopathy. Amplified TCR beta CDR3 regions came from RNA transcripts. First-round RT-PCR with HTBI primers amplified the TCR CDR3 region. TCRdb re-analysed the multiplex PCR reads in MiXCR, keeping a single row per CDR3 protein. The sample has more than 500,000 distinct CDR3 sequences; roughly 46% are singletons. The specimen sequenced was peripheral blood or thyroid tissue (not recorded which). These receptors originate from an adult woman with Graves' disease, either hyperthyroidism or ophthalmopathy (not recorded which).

The CDR3 sequence is CASSLMGRVAVQPQHF. The CDR3, as DNA: TGTGCCAGCAGCTTGATGGGCAGGGTGGCGGTTCAGCCCCAGCATTTT. The chain employs TRBV7-4 and TRBJ1-5; the D gene is possibly TRBD1 (5 bases). Trimming pared 3 bases from V and 6 bases from J, leaving 18 bases between. This CDR3 region has 16 residues. Germline lookup yields CDR1 SGHVT and CDR2 SQSDAQ.

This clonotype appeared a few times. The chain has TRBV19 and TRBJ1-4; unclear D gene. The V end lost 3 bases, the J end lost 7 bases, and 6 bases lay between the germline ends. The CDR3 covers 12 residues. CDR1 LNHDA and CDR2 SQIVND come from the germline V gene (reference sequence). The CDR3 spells CASSIRGEKLFF. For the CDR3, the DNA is TGTGCCAGTAGTATCCGGGGTGAAAAACTGTTTTTT.

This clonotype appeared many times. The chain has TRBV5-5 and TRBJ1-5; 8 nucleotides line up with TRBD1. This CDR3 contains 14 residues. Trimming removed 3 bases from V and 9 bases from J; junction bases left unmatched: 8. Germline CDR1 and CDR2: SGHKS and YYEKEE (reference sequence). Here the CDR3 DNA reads TGTGCCAGCAGCTATGGACAGGGAGGCCTGCCCCAGCATTTT. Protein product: CASSYGQGGLPQHF.

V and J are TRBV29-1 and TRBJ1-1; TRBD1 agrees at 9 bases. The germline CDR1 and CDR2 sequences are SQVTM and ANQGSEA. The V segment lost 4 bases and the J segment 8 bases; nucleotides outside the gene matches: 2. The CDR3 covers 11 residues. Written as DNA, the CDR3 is TGCAGCGTTGGGACAGGGGCCGAAGCTTTCTTT. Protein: CSVGTGAEAFF.

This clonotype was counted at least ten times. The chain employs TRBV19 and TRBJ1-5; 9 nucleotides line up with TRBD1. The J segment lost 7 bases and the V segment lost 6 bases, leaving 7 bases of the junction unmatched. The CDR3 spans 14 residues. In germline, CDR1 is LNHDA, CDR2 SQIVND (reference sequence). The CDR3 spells CASRVTGGRQPQHF. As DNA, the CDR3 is TGTGCCAGTAGAGTAACAGGGGGCAGGCAGCCCCAGCATTTT.